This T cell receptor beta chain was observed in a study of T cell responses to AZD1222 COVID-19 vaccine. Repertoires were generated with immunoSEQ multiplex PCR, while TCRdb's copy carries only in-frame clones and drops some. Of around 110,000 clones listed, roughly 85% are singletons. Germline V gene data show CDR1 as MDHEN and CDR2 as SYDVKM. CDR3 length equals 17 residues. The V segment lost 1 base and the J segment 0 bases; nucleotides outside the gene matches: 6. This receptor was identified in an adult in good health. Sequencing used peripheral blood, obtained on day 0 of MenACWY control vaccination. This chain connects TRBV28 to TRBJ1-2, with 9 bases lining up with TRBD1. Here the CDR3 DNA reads TGTGCCAGCAGTTTATCCAACAGGGGGCCGTCTAACTATGGCTACACCTTC. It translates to CASSLSNRGPSNYGYTF.